Sequencing of this T cell receptor beta chain was carried out in a study of T cells in Graves' hyperthyroidism and ophthalmopathy. Trimming at V came to 3 bases and at J to 4 bases, leaving 6 bases not matched to a gene. CDR1 and CDR2 (germline): MDHEN, SYDVKM. The length of the CDR3 is 14 residues. Researchers took RNA transcripts and amplified the TCR beta CDR3 regions from them. Primed by the HTBI set, a first-round RT-PCR was run on the TCR CDR3. TCRdb redid the calling of the multiplex PCR reads with MiXCR, one entry per CDR3 protein. Of around 620,000 distinct CDR3 sequences listed, around 45% were seen once; the top ten hold 19%. This clonotype occurred many times.

The TCR comes from an adult woman with Graves' disease, either hyperthyroidism or ophthalmopathy (not recorded which). The rearrangement uses TRBV28 and TRBJ2-7, with TRBD2 matching 7 bases. Source material: peripheral blood or thyroid tissue (not recorded which). This CDR3 is CASSFVLAVYEQYF. The CDR3, as DNA: TGTGCCAGCAGTTTTGTGCTAGCGGTATACGAGCAGTACTTC.